The 30 T cell receptor beta chains given below trace back to one sample, sequenced in a study of shared clonotypes between healthy human individuals. Here immunoSEQ multiplex PCR was the method, and the copy in TCRdb shows in-frame clones only, minus some. The sample gives roughly 500,000 clones, approximately 95% of which show up once; around 0.067% is in the top ten. The specimen was naive CD4+ T cells sorted from blood. The subset is: CD45RA+ positively selected. The receptors were sampled from a woman aged 25 to 39 in good health.

V is TRBV11-2 and J is TRBJ2-7; D not resolved. CDR3 length: 12 amino acids. Germline V gives CDR1 SGHAT, CDR2 FQNNGV. V gave up 5 bases and J gave up 3 bases, with 8 bases separating them. This CDR3 reads CASSVVGYEQYF. The CDR3 nucleotides read TGTGCCAGCAGCGTAGTAGGCTACGAGCAGTACTTC.

This chain joins TRBV11-2 and TRBJ2-2; TRBD2 aligns across 12 bases. Germline lookup yields CDR1 SGHAT and CDR2 FQNNGV. The CDR3 is 17 residues long. V gave up 7 bases and J gave up 6 bases; unmatched junction bases: 12. The chain's CDR3 is CASTDAGLAGLAGELFF. For the CDR3, the DNA is TGTGCCAGCACCGACGCAGGACTAGCGGGGTTAGCCGGGGAGCTGTTTTTT.

The genes are TRBV18 and TRBJ2-5, with 7 bases lining up with TRBD1. The CDR3 contains 15 residues. CDR1 KGHSH and CDR2 LQKENI come from the germline V gene. V lost 5 bases, J lost 0 bases, and 6 bases stayed unmatched. CDR3 nucleotide sequence: TGTGCCAGCTCAACGCCGACAGGGTACCAAGAGACCCAGTACTTC. Translation: CASSTPTGYQETQYF.

The chain combines TRBV6-6 with TRBJ2-3; a possible D gene is TRBD2 (6 bases). Germline CDR1 reads MNHNY; CDR2 reads SVGAGI (reference sequence). The CDR3 spans 13 residues. Trimming stripped 5 bases from V and 2 bases from J, with 8 bases between. The CDR3 loop is CASSSGYTDTQYF. CDR3 nucleotide sequence: TGTGCCAGCAGTAGCGGGTACACAGATACGCAGTATTTT.

The chain recombines TRBV11-2 with TRBJ2-3; 11 nucleotides match TRBD2. With 1 base clipped from V and 3 bases from J, the junction kept 3 bases outside the gene matches. This CDR3 is 16 amino acids long. Germline CDR1 reads SGHAT; CDR2 reads FQNNGV. The chain's CDR3 is CASSLGVAGGTDTQYF. The CDR3 DNA is TGTGCCAGCAGCTTAGGAGTAGCGGGAGGGACAGATACGCAGTATTTT.

This chain connects TRBV19 to TRBJ2-1; 8 positions agree with TRBD1. This CDR3 contains 18 residues. The germline CDR1 and CDR2 sequences are LNHDA and SQIVND (reference sequence). J gave up 0 bases and V 5 bases, and 12 bases lay outside the gene matches. DNA for the CDR3: TGTGCCAGTAGTCCTAGGGGACAGGCGTCGAGCTCCTACAATGAGCAGTTCTTC. Encoded protein: CASSPRGQASSSYNEQFF. The full variable domain, rest sourced from reference TRBV19 and TRBJ2-1, is DGGITQSPKYLFRKEGQNVTLSCEQNLNHDAMYWYRQDPGQGLRLIYYSQIVNDFQKGDIAEGYSVSREKKESFPLTVTSAQKNPTAFYLCASSPRGQASSSYNEQFFGPGTRLTVL.

V is TRBV28 and J is TRBJ1-5, with TRBD1 matching 11 bases. The ends lost 6 bases at V and 6 bases at J; junction bases unmatched: 7. This CDR3 contains 15 residues. Germline loops: CDR1 MDHEN, CDR2 SYDVKM. CDR3 protein: CASRGQGASTQPQHF. CDR3 DNA: TGTGCCAGCAGAGGACAGGGGGCCTCTACTCAGCCCCAGCATTTT.

V is TRBV28 and J is TRBJ1-1; 7 bases are shared with TRBD1. The CDR3 sequence is 16 residues long. Trimming removed 4 bases from V and 4 bases from J; junction bases left unmatched: 12. The germline V gene has CDR1 MDHEN and CDR2 SYDVKM. The CDR3 loop reads CASSSPNNRGGTEAFF. The DNA for the CDR3 is TGTGCCAGCAGTTCACCCAATAACAGGGGAGGCACTGAAGCTTTCTTT.

This chain connects TRBV10-3 to TRBJ1-4; no definite D call. Trimming cost V 6 bases and J 8 bases, with 7 bases left between them. The CDR3 covers 11 residues. Germline V gene data show CDR1 as ENHRY and CDR2 as SYGVKD. This chain's CDR3 is CAIREQEKLFF. The CDR3 nucleotides read TGTGCCATCAGGGAACAGGAAAAACTGTTTTTT.

The chain couples TRBV27 to TRBJ1-2; D may be TRBD1 (6 bases). Trimming removed 6 bases at V and 4 bases at J, with 12 bases between. The CDR3 spans 13 residues. Germline V gene data show CDR1 as MNHEY and CDR2 as SMNVEV (reference sequence). The CDR3 spells CASRLTGSYGYTF. In DNA form, the CDR3 reads TGTGCCAGCAGACTCACAGGGAGCTATGGCTACACCTTC.

The rearrangement uses TRBV10-3 and TRBJ1-3; possibly TRBD1 for D (6 bases). Germline CDR1 reads ENHRY; CDR2 reads SYGVKD. The CDR3 totals 14 residues. The V and J ends lost 7 bases and 0 bases respectively, with 10 bases between them. DNA of the CDR3: TGTGCCATCACGGGGACAAACTCTGGAAACACCATATATTTT. As protein: CAITGTNSGNTIYF.

The chain joins TRBV18 to TRBJ2-5; TRBD1 is a possible D gene (6 bases). CDR3 length: 15 residues. Per the germline V gene, CDR1 is KGHSH and CDR2 is LQKENI. V was shortened by 2 bases and J by 5 bases, with 15 bases between the two germline ends. CDR3 loop: CASSPMQGSGETQYF. CDR3 coding DNA: TGTGCCAGCTCACCAATGCAGGGGTCAGGGGAGACCCAGTACTTC.

CDR3 loop: CASSLGAYTEAFF. The DNA of the CDR3 is TGTGCCAGCAGTTTAGGGGCGTACACTGAAGCTTTCTTT. The rearrangement uses TRBV27 and TRBJ1-1, with D possibly being TRBD1 (5 bases). With 2 bases removed from V and 3 bases from J, the gap between germline ends came to 7 bases. The CDR3 has 13 residues. Germline V gene sequence: CDR1 MNHEY, CDR2 SMNVEV (reference sequence).

The chain uses TRBV4-1 and TRBJ2-1; D is unresolved. The V end was cut by 0 bases, the J end by 2 bases, with 14 bases between. Germline V CDR1 and CDR2: MGHRA, YSYEKL. The CDR3 contains 17 residues. The CDR3 spells CASSQDRGAYTYNEQFF. CDR3 bases: TGCGCCAGCAGCCAAGATCGTGGCGCCTATACCTACAATGAGCAGTTCTTC.

V gene TRBV2 combines with J gene TRBJ2-7; 8 bases agree with TRBD1. There are 15 residues in the CDR3. V shed 5 bases, J shed 2 bases, and the junction held 8 bases outside the gene matches. Germline V gene sequence: CDR1 SNHLY, CDR2 FYNNEI. CDR3 nucleotides: TGTGCCAGCAGTTCTCCGGGACAGGTAACCTACGAGCAGTACTTC. Protein sequence: CASSSPGQVTYEQYF.

The CDR3 sequence is CASTLRDRGIYEQYF. The CDR3 DNA is TGTGCCAGCACCCTACGGGACAGGGGGATTTACGAGCAGTACTTC. The chain recombines TRBV28 with TRBJ2-7; 11 bases are shared with TRBD1. CDR1 is MDHEN, CDR2 SYDVKM, per germline. With 7 bases clipped from V and 4 bases from J, the junction kept 9 bases outside the gene matches. The CDR3 has 15 amino acids.

This clone has a single count. V and J are TRBV28 and TRBJ2-7, with D perhaps TRBD2 (5 bases). This CDR3 contains 18 residues. The germline V gene encodes CDR1 MDHEN and CDR2 SYDVKM. Trimming pared 7 bases from V and 5 bases from J, leaving 30 bases between. CDR3 DNA: TGTGCCAGCACGGGTGGAGGCCTAGGCGGGCCTAGCCCCCACGAGCAGTACTTC. Amino acid sequence: CASTGGGLGGPSPHEQYF. The whole variable domain, remainder taken from reference TRBV28 and TRBJ2-7, is DVKVTQSSRYLVKRTGEKVFLECVQDMDHENMFWYRQDPGLGLRLIYFSYDVKMKEKGDIPEGYSVSREKKERFSLILESASTNQTSMYLCASTGGGLGGPSPHEQYFGPGTRLTVT.

This clone occurred a few times. This chain links TRBV19 with TRBJ1-1; D is ambiguous. Germline CDR1 LNHDA, CDR2 SQIVND (reference sequence). Trimming left V 7 bases short and J 3 bases short, with 6 bases between. The CDR3 consists of 11 residues. DNA of the CDR3: TGTGCCAGTATGAGGGACACTGAAGCTTTCTTT. Translation gives CASMRDTEAFF.

The rearrangement uses TRBV29-1 and TRBJ2-7, with D perhaps TRBD2 (6 bases). V lost 4 bases, J lost 2 bases, and 9 bases lay in between. Germline loops: CDR1 SQVTM, CDR2 ANQGSEA. There are 12 residues in the CDR3. The CDR3 is CSVGDFTYEQYF. The CDR3 DNA is TGCAGCGTTGGGGACTTTACCTACGAGCAGTACTTC.

The CDR3 nucleotides read TGTGCCAGCAGTGAAGGGACAGGGAAGATAAACACTGAAGCTTTCTTT. This sequence encodes CASSEGTGKINTEAFF. The genes are TRBV2 and TRBJ1-1; 8 bases are shared with TRBD1. The V gene end was trimmed by 1 base and the J gene end by 2 bases; junction bases not matched to a gene: 6. Germline V CDR1 and CDR2: SNHLY, FYNNEI. This CDR3 spans 16 amino acids.

V and J are TRBV28 and TRBJ2-2; no clear D. The ends were cut back, 5 bases at V and 2 bases at J, with 12 bases in the middle. This CDR3 spans 15 amino acids. Germline CDR1 is MDHEN and CDR2 is SYDVKM. In DNA form, the CDR3 reads TGTGCCAGCAGTGCGGCCCTAACAAACACCGGGGAGCTGTTTTTT. Protein sequence: CASSAALTNTGELFF.

A remark on this clone: Other nucleotide sequences from this sample produce the same CDR3. The J gene is TRBJ2-6, the V gene TRBV6-5; D unresolved. V lost 0 bases, J lost 4 bases, and 1 base lay in between. The CDR3 covers 13 residues. Germline-derived CDR1 and CDR2 are MNHEY and SVGAGI. In DNA form, the CDR3 reads TGTGCCAGCAGTTACTCCGGGGCCAACGTCCTGACTTTC. Its translation: CASSYSGANVLTF.

V and J are TRBV6-1 and TRBJ2-1; no firm D call. This CDR3 has 13 amino acids. V lost 4 bases and J lost 9, with 13 bases in between. Per the germline V gene, CDR1 is MNHNS and CDR2 is SASEGT. The CDR3 bases are TGTGCCAGCAGTGTCTGGGTTGGTAGTGAGCAGTTCTTC. Its protein is CASSVWVGSEQFF.

The V call is TRBV28, the J call TRBJ1-5; 12 bases agree with TRBD1. Trimming cost V 2 bases and J 7 bases; bases outside gene matches: 12. From germline, CDR1 is MDHEN and CDR2 SYDVKM. The length of the CDR3 is 18 residues. The CDR3 DNA is TGTGCCAGCAGTTTAGACGGAAGGGGACAGGGGGCGGGGCAGCCCCAGCATTTT. Its translation: CASSLDGRGQGAGQPQHF.

V and J are TRBV29-1 and TRBJ1-2; D may be TRBD1 (6 bases). CDR3 size: 13 residues. Germline values: CDR1 SQVTM, CDR2 ANQGSEA. The germline V and J ends were trimmed by 5 bases and 4 bases, with 14 bases remaining between them. The CDR3 protein is CSVPRGDSYGYTF. The CDR3 nucleotides are TGCAGCGTTCCCAGGGGAGACTCCTATGGCTACACCTTC.

The CDR3 DNA follows: TGTGCCAGCAGTGTTCCGGGACTAGTAGCAAATGAGCAGTTCTTC. This translates into CASSVPGLVANEQFF. This chain connects TRBV2 to TRBJ2-1; 8 bases align to TRBD2. Trimming took 4 bases from V and 7 from J; bases not matched to a gene: 9. CDR1 is SNHLY and CDR2 is FYNNEI in the germline V gene. The CDR3 spans 15 residues.

The J gene is TRBJ1-1, the V gene TRBV15; D unclear. The V gene's germline CDR1 is LNHNV and CDR2 YYDKDF (reference sequence). Trimming pared 0 bases from V and 1 base from J, leaving 6 bases between. The CDR3 sequence is 14 residues long. CDR3 protein: CATSRDKKNTEAFF. CDR3 sequence (DNA): TGTGCCACCAGCAGAGATAAGAAGAACACTGAAGCTTTCTTT. The variable domain in full, with the rest retrieved from reference TRBV15 and TRBJ1-1, is DAMVIQNPRYQVTQFGKPVTLSCSQTLNHNVMYWYQQKSSQAPKLLFHYYDKDFNNEADTPDNFQSRRPNTSFCFLDIRSPGLGDTAMYLCATSRDKKNTEAFFGQGTRLTVV.

The J gene is TRBJ2-3, the V gene TRBV29-1, with 9 bases fitting TRBD2. The J segment lost 6 bases and the V segment lost 2 bases, leaving 18 bases of the junction unmatched. Germline V gene lookup returns CDR1 SQVTM and CDR2 ANQGSEA. The CDR3 has 18 amino acids. CDR3 sequence (DNA): TGCAGCGTTGAACATGATTGGGGTAGCGGGAGTGCGGGGGATACGCAGTATTTT. Translating gives CSVEHDWGSGSAGDTQYF.

This rearrangement joins TRBV28 to TRBJ2-5, with TRBD2 matching 8 bases. CDR3 length: 15 residues. Trimming took 10 bases from V and 4 from J; bases not matched to a gene: 14. Germline V gives CDR1 MDHEN, CDR2 SYDVKM. As DNA, the CDR3 is TGTGCCATCCGGGGGGGAACGGTAATGGGAGAGACCCAGTACTTC. Translated: CAIRGGTVMGETQYF.

As for this clone: Its ends do not fully match the called genes, so a read error is possible. This sequence joins TRBV28 and TRBJ1-5, with a weak D call TRBD1 (5 bases). There are 14 residues in the CDR3. CDR1 MDHEN and CDR2 SYDVKM come from the germline V gene. As DNA, the CDR3 is TGTGCCAGCAGACTAACCGGAAGGACATATCGGTTTGATTTT. Its translation: CASRLTGRTYRFDF.